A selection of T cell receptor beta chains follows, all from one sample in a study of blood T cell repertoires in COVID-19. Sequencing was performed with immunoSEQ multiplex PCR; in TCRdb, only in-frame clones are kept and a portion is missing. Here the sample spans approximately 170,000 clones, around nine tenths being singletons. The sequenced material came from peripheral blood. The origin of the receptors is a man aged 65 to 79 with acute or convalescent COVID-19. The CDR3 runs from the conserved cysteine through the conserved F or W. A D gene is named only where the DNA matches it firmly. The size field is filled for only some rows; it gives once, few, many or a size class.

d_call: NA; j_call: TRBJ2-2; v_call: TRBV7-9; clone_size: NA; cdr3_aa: CASSLAGANTGELFF; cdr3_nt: TGTGCCAGCAGCTTAGCGGGAGCAAACACCGGGGAGCTGTTTTTT
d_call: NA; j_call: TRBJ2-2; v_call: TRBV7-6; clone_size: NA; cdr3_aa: CASSFFADLEVTGELFF; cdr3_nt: TGTGCCAGCAGCTTTTTTGCAGACTTGGAGGTAACCGGGGAGCTGTTTTTT
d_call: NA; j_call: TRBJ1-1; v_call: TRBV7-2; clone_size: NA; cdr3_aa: CASSRSGGRDTEAFF; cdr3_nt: TGTGCCAGCAGTCGCTCTGGGGGCAGGGACACTGAAGCTTTCTTT
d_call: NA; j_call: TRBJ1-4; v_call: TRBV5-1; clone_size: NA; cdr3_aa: CASSLQGTNEKLFF; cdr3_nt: TGCGCCAGCAGCTTACAGGGTACTAATGAAAAACTGTTTTTT
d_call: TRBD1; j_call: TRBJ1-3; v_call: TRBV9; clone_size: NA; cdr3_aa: CASSVGGQSSGNTIYF; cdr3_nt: TGTGCCAGCAGCGTTGGGGGACAGTCCTCTGGAAACACCATATATTTT
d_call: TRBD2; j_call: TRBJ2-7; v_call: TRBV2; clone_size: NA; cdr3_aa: CATGTSGLYEQYF; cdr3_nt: TGTGCCACAGGGACTAGCGGGCTCTACGAGCAGTACTTC
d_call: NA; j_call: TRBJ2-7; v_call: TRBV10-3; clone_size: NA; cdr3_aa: CAISGTTGSYEQYF; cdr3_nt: TGTGCCATCAGTGGTACCACCGGTTCCTACGAGCAGTACTTC
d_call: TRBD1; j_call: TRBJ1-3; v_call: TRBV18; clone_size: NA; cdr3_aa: CASSPITGGEGNTIYF; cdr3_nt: TGTGCCAGCTCACCCATTACAGGGGGCGAAGGAAACACCATATATTTT
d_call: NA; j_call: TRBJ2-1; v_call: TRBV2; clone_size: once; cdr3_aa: CASSEMGPGNEQFF; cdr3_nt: TGTGCCAGCAGTGAAATGGGCCCGGGGAATGAGCAGTTCTTC
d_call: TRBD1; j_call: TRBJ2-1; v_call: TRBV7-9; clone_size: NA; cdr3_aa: CASSSRDRGVGGNEQFF; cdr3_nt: TGTGCCAGCAGCTCCCGGGACAGGGGGGTTGGGGGCAATGAGCAGTTCTTC
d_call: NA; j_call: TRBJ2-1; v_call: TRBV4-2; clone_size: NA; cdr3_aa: CASPQDLGIISPSFNLINEQFF; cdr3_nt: TGTGCCAGCCCCCAAGACCTCGGGATCATCTCGCCCTCGTTTAACCTTATAAATGAGCAGTTCTTC
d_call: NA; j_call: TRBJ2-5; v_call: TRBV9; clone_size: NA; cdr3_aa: CASSGGWETQYF; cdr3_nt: TGTGCCAGCAGTGGAGGGTGGGAGACCCAGTACTTC
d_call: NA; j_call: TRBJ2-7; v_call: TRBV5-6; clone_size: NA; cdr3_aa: CASSLGPDRPYEQYF; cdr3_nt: TGTGCCAGCAGCTTGGGCCCGGACAGACCGTACGAGCAGTACTTC
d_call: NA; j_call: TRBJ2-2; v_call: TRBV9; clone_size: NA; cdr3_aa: CASSSRKGVGGELFF; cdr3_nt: TGTGCCAGCAGCTCCCGGAAGGGGGTTGGCGGGGAGCTGTTTTTT
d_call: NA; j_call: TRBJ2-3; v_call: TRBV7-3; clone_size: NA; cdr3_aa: CASSSRGTDTQYF; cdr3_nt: TGTGCCAGCAGCTCTCGGGGCACAGATACGCAGTATTTT
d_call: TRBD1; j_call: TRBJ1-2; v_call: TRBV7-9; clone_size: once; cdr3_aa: CASSSGTGDDYGYTF; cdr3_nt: TGTGCCAGCAGCTCGGGGACAGGCGATGACTATGGCTACACCTTC
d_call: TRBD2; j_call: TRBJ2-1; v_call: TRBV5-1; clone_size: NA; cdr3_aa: CASSAGTSGYNEQFF; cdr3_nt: TGCGCCAGCAGCGCGGGGACTAGCGGCTACAATGAGCAGTTCTTC
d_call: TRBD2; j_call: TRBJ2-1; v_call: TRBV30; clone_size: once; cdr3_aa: CAWRRMGLALNNEQFF; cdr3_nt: TGTGCCTGGAGGAGAATGGGACTAGCCCTAAACAATGAGCAGTTCTTC
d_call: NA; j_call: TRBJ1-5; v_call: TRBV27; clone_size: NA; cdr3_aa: CASRSGGQLYQPQHF; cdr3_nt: TGTGCCAGCAGATCCGGTGGACAGTTGTATCAGCCCCAGCATTTT
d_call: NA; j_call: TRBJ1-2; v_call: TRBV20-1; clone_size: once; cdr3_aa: CSARLGYTF; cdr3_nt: TGCAGTGCTAGACTTGGCTACACCTTC
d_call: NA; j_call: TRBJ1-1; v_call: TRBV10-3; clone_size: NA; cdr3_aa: CAISDPNRVVNTEAFF; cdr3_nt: TGTGCCATCAGTGACCCAAACAGGGTGGTAAACACTGAAGCTTTCTTT
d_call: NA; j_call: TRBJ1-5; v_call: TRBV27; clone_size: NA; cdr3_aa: CASSRFLNQPQHF; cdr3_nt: TGTGCCAGCAGTCGGTTTCTTAATCAGCCCCAGCATTTT
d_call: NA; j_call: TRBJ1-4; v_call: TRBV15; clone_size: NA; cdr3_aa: CATSRSRNSNEKLFF; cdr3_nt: TGTGCCACCAGCAGGTCCAGGAACTCTAATGAAAAACTGTTTTTT
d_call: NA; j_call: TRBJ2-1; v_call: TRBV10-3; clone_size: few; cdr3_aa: CAISDGYEQFF; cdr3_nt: TGTGCCATCAGTGACGGGTATGAGCAGTTCTTC
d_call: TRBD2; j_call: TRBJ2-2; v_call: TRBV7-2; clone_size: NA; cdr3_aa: CASSLLGTSVGGELFF; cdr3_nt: TGTGCCAGCAGCTTACTTGGGACTAGCGTGGGCGGGGAGCTGTTTTTT
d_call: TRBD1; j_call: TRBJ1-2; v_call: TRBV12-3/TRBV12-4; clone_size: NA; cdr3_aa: CASRGQGRGYTF; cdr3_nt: TGTGCCAGCAGGGGACAGGGGAGAGGCTACACCTTC
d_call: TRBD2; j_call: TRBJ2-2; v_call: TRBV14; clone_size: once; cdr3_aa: CASSHGKAGGPNTGELFF; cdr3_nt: TGTGCCAGCAGCCACGGGAAAGCGGGAGGGCCGAACACCGGGGAGCTGTTTTTT
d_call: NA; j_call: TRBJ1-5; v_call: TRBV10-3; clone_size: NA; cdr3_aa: CAISELGPDNQPQHF; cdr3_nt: TGTGCCATCAGTGAACTAGGGCCGGACAATCAGCCCCAGCATTTT
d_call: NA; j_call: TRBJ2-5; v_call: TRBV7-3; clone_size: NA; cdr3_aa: CASSLGPGQETQYF; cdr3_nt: TGTGCCAGCAGCTTAGGACCGGGACAAGAGACCCAGTACTTC
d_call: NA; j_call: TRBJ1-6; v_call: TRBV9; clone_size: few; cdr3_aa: CASSAPGGSYNSPLHF; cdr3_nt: TGTGCCAGCAGCGCACCGGGGGGCTCCTATAATTCACCCCTCCACTTT
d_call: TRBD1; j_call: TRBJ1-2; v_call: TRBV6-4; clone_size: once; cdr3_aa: CASKGQGNGYTF; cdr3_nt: TGTGCCAGCAAGGGACAGGGAAATGGCTACACCTTC
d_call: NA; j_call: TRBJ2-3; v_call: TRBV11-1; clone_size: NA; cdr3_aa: CASSFRGADTQYF; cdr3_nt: TGTGCCAGCAGCTTCCGCGGGGCAGATACGCAGTATTTT
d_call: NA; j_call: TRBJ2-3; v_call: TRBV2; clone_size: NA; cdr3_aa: CASSRDWGRDTQYF; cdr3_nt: TGTGCCAGCAGTAGGGACTGGGGCAGAGATACGCAGTATTTT
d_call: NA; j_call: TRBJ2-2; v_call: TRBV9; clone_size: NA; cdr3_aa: CASSVSPLRGILGTGELFF; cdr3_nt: TGTGCCAGCAGCGTCTCTCCCCTCCGGGGGATCTTGGGCACCGGGGAGCTGTTTTTT
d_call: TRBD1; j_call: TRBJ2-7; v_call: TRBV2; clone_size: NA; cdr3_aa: CASRGQDTLTEQYF; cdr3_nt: TGTGCCAGCAGAGGACAGGACACTCTAACCGAGCAGTACTTC
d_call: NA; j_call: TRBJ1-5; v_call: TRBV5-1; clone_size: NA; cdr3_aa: CASSVDGQPSQPQHF; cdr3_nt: TGCGCCAGCAGCGTGGACGGACAGCCCAGTCAGCCCCAGCATTTT
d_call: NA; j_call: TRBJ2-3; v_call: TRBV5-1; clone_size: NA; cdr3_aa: CASRLPSTDTQYF; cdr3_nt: TGCGCCAGCAGGCTACCGAGCACAGATACGCAGTATTTT
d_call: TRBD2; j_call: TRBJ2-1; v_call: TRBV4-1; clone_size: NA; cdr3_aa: CASSRTGLAAEQDQQFF; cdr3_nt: TGCGCCAGCAGCCGCACGGGACTAGCGGCAGAACAGGATCAGCAGTTCTTC
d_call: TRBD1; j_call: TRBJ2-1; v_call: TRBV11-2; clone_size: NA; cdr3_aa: CASSPLGDRTPGQFF; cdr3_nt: TGTGCCAGCAGCCCCTTAGGGGACAGGACCCCGGGGCAGTTCTTC
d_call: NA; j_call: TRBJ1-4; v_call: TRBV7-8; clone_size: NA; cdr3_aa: CASRDSRNEKLFF; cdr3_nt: TGTGCCAGCAGAGACAGCCGTAATGAAAAACTGTTTTTT
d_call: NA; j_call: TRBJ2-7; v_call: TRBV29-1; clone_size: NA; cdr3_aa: CSVGRTSSYEQYF; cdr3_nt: TGCAGCGTTGGGAGGACGTCCTCCTACGAGCAGTACTTC
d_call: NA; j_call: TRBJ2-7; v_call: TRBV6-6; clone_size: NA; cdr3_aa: CASSKAGEDYEQYF; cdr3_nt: TGTGCCAGCAGTAAGGCCGGGGAGGACTACGAGCAGTACTTC
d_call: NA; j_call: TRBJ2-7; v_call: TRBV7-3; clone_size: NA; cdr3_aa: CASTPGDSLSGSSYEQYF; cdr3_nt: TGTGCCAGCACCCCTGGGGACTCGCTTTCAGGGAGCTCCTACGAGCAGTACTTC
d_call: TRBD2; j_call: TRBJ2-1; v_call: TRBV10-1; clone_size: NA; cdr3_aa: CASSGRLASKNEQFF; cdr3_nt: TGCGCCAGCAGTGGCCGACTAGCGTCCAAAAATGAGCAGTTCTTC